This TCR beta chain was identified in a study of blood T cell repertoires in COVID-19. Study-wide background: COVID-19 samples, acute and convalescent, were from the United States, Italy and Spain.

V lost 7 bases, J lost 4 bases, and 22 bases lay in between. This CDR3 spans 16 amino acids. Germline CDR1 is LGHDT and CDR2 is YNNKEL (reference sequence). Authors' data handling: Amplified reference gene primers provided the basis for estimating nucleated cell counts. TCRdb keeps only in-frame clones here, not all; method: immunoSEQ multiplex PCR. V, J and clone size are those of that table, while D and trimming were read from the DNA. The top ten clones hold over 35% of a sample with more than 120,000 clones, about 87% of them seen once. The chain joins TRBV3-1 (or the pseudogene TRBV3-2) to TRBJ2-5; possible D gene TRBD2, 5 bases. The TCR originated in a man aged 45-65 years who had recovered from COVID-19. Material for sequencing was peripheral blood. This chain's CDR3 is CASTPIDSRGSETQYF. The CDR3 DNA is TGTGCCAGCACCCCAATTGATTCTCGAGGGTCAGAGACCCAGTACTTC.